This entry lists 16 T cell receptor beta chains sequenced from one sample in a study of beta chain features in type 1 diabetes. Expressed TCRB transcripts were sequenced after all isolated RNA was converted to cDNA. Repertoires were generated with immunoSEQ multiplex PCR, while TCRdb's copy carries only in-frame clones and drops some. The sample includes about half a million clones, roughly 10% of them seen just once. Sequenced input: naive CD4+ T cells from blood. Source of these receptors: a young woman in good health.

This clone appeared a few times. CDR3 loop: CASSFYRANTGELFF. DNA for the CDR3: TGTGCCAGCAGCTTCTACAGGGCGAACACCGGGGAGCTGTTTTTT. The chain joins TRBV7-2 to TRBJ2-2; D is possibly TRBD1 (6 bases). Germline loops: CDR1 SGHTA, CDR2 FQGNSA. The CDR3 is 15 amino acids. Trimming left V 3 bases short and J 0 bases short, with 8 bases between.

This clone was recorded a few times. This rearrangement joins TRBV7-3 to TRBJ2-6; D is uncertain. This CDR3 spans 15 amino acids. Germline V gene sequence: CDR1 SGHTA, CDR2 FQGTGA. V lost 2 bases and J 0 bases, leaving 5 bases between the germline ends. CDR3 DNA sequence: TGTGCCAGCAGCTTATCAGTCTCTGGGGCCAACGTCCTGACTTTC. Its protein is CASSLSVSGANVLTF.

V gene TRBV7-2 combines with J gene TRBJ2-7; 12 bases map to TRBD2. CDR1 SGHTA and CDR2 FQGNSA come from the germline V gene. With 3 bases clipped from V and 4 bases from J, the junction kept 7 bases outside the gene matches. This CDR3 region has 16 residues. The DNA for the CDR3 is TGTGCCAGCAGCTTGGGTCTAGCGGGAGGGCCTTACGAGCAGTACTTC. Translated, it gives CASSLGLAGGPYEQYF. The entire variable domain, with the rest obtained from reference TRBV7-2 and TRBJ2-7, is as follows: GAGVSQSPSNKVTEKGKDVELRCDPISGHTALYWYRQSLGQGLEFLIYFQGNSAPDKSGLPSDRFSAERTGGSVSTLTIQRTQQEDSAVYLCASSLGLAGGPYEQYFGPGTRLTVT.

The chain recombines TRBV11-2 with TRBJ2-5, with 12 positions matching TRBD2. CDR3 length equals 18 residues. Looked up from germline, CDR1 is SGHAT and CDR2 is FQNNGV. V shed 1 base, J shed 1 base, and the junction held 7 bases outside the gene matches. CDR3 in DNA: TGTGCCAGCAGCTTAGCGACTAGCGGGGGCACCCTCCAAGAGACCCAGTACTTC. The encoded protein is CASSLATSGGTLQETQYF.

The J gene is TRBJ2-7, the V gene TRBV27; a weak D match, TRBD1 (6 bases). Trimming left V 7 bases short and J 0 bases short, with 10 bases between. This CDR3 comprises 13 residues. Germline CDR1 reads MNHEY; CDR2 reads SMNVEV (reference sequence). This CDR3 is CASKVGGSYEQYF. The CDR3 DNA reads as TGTGCCAGCAAGGTAGGGGGCTCCTACGAGCAGTACTTC.

V and J are TRBV25-1 and TRBJ1-2, with 9 bases identical to TRBD1. CDR3 size: 15 residues. V lost 3 bases to trimming and J lost 6 bases; unmatched junction nucleotides: 8. Germline V gene data show CDR1 as MGHDK and CDR2 as SYGVNS. Here the CDR3 reads CASSDVGQGPHGYTF. The CDR3 DNA reads as TGTGCCAGCAGTGATGTAGGACAGGGGCCGCATGGCTACACCTTC.

In its sample, this clone was seen a few times. The chain links TRBV6-1 to TRBJ2-6; D is unresolved. The V end was cut by 8 bases, the J end by 0 bases, with 11 bases between. The CDR3 extends over 15 amino acids. Per the germline V gene, CDR1 is MNHNS and CDR2 is SASEGT. CDR3 bases: TGTGCCAGCTGGTACAGCGACTCTGGGGCCAACGTCCTGACTTTC. Protein product: CASWYSDSGANVLTF.

The chain carries TRBV6-1 and TRBJ2-7, with TRBD1 matching 8 bases. CDR1 and CDR2 from the germline V gene are MNHNS and SASEGT. The CDR3 extends over 14 amino acids. V was pared by 6 bases and J by 2 bases, with 6 bases of the junction left unmatched. CDR3: CASRNSGGAYEQYV. The CDR3 nucleotides are TGTGCCAGCAGAAATTCAGGGGGCGCCTACGAGCAGTACGTC.

The genes are TRBV18 and TRBJ2-3, with TRBD2 matching over 9 bases. The CDR3 spans 16 residues. With V trimmed by 4 bases and J by 8 bases, 13 bases remained unmatched. Germline V gene lookup returns CDR1 KGHSH and CDR2 LQKENI. Here the CDR3 DNA reads TGTGCCAGCTCACTCCTGGATAGCGGGAGTATTGTTACGCAGTATTTT. This translates into CASSLLDSGSIVTQYF.

V usage is TRBV4-1 and J usage is TRBJ2-4; D unresolved. The V end lost 1 base, the J end lost 0 bases, and 4 bases lay between the germline ends. CDR1 and CDR2 from the germline V gene are MGHRA and YSYEKL. The length of the CDR3 is 14 residues. CDR3 in amino acids: CASSQVLAKNIQYF. In DNA, the CDR3 is TGCGCCAGCAGCCAAGTACTAGCCAAAAACATTCAGTACTTC.

The V and J genes are TRBV7-2 and TRBJ2-7, with 8 bases fitting TRBD2. The CDR3 runs to 15 residues. The junction had 3 bases not matched to a gene; V was cut back by 0 bases and J by 2 bases. The germline V gene has CDR1 SGHTA and CDR2 FQGNSA. The CDR3, as DNA: TGTGCCAGCAGCTTAGCGGGACTAGGGGCCTACGAGCAGTACTTC. Translating it yields CASSLAGLGAYEQYF.

This clone has just a few counts. V and J are TRBV30 and TRBJ1-5; D uncertain. There are 15 residues in the CDR3. V was trimmed by 2 bases and J by 11 bases, leaving 22 bases between them. Germline lookup yields CDR1 GTSNPN and CDR2 SVGIG (reference sequence). The CDR3 spells CAWSRSGPNVGAQHF. The CDR3 DNA sequence: TGTGCCTGGAGTAGGTCCGGACCCAATGTCGGGGCCCAGCATTTT.

The gene calls are TRBV2 and TRBJ2-1; 8 positions match TRBD2. V lost 7 bases and J lost 6; bases outside the gene matches: 11. There are 15 residues in the CDR3. Germline loops: CDR1 SNHLY, CDR2 FYNNEI. For the CDR3, the DNA is TGTGCCAGCACCCCCTCGGGGGGGGCGGTCAATGAGCAGTTCTTC. The encoded protein is CASTPSGGAVNEQFF.

The chain employs TRBV7-8 and TRBJ2-7, with 7 bases fitting TRBD1. V lost 5 bases, J lost 3 bases, and 10 bases stayed unmatched. Germline V gene lookup returns CDR1 SGHVS and CDR2 FQNEAQ. The CDR3 contains 15 residues. The CDR3 region is CASSLDRENRYEQYF. Written as DNA, the CDR3 is TGTGCCAGCAGCCTTGACAGGGAGAATCGCTACGAGCAGTACTTC.

The chain combines TRBV7-2 with TRBJ2-1, with TRBD1 matching 7 bases. This CDR3 has 15 amino acids. From germline, CDR1 is SGHTA and CDR2 FQGNSA. The junction had 12 bases not matched to a gene; V was cut back by 5 bases and J by 8 bases. The CDR3 sequence: CASSVTTGVRDEQFF. CDR3 DNA sequence: TGTGCCAGCAGCGTAACTACAGGGGTACGGGATGAGCAGTTCTTC.

This clone was seen more than once but under ten times. CDR3 amino acids: CASSARTGQETQYF. The DNA for the CDR3 is TGTGCCAGCAGCGCCCGGACAGGGCAAGAGACCCAGTACTTC. V and J are TRBV7-8 and TRBJ2-5, with 8 bases identical to TRBD1. Trimming removed 5 bases from V and 2 bases from J; junction bases left unmatched: 4. The CDR3 is made up of 14 amino acids. Germline CDR1 is SGHVS and CDR2 is FQNEAQ. The variable domain in full, with the rest retrieved from reference TRBV7-8 and TRBJ2-5, is GAGVSQSPRYKVAKRGQDVALRCDPISGHVSLFWYQQALGQGPEFLTYFQNEAQLDKSGLPSDRFFAERPEGSVSTLKIQRTQQEDSAVYLCASSARTGQETQYFGPGTRLLVL.